One and the same sample provided the 13 T cell receptor beta chains below, sequenced in a study of T cell responses to AZD1222 COVID-19 vaccine. Sequencing was performed with immunoSEQ multiplex PCR; in TCRdb, only in-frame clones are kept and a portion is missing. The sample yields fewer than 90,000 clones, around 84% seen once. Material: peripheral blood, obtained 28 days after the second AZD1222 dose. The receptors originated from an adult who received the AZD1222 COVID-19 vaccine.

The chain employs TRBV28 and TRBJ1-2; TRBD1 might be the D (6 bases). Trimming removed 2 bases from V and 4 bases from J, with 8 bases in between. Germline lookup yields CDR1 MDHEN and CDR2 SYDVKM. The CDR3 is made up of 13 amino acids. CDR3 residues: CASSLGQFYGYTF. For the CDR3, the DNA is TGTGCCAGCAGTTTAGGACAGTTCTATGGCTACACCTTC.

V is TRBV27 and J is TRBJ1-1; tentatively, D is TRBD1 (5 bases). CDR1 is MNHEY and CDR2 is SMNVEV in the germline V gene (reference sequence). The ends were cut back, 4 bases at V and 4 bases at J, with 19 bases in the middle. The CDR3 runs to 16 residues. The CDR3 DNA is TGTGCCAGCAGTTCCCCCCCCACCCGTGGGGGCACTGAAGCTTTCTTT. It is translated as CASSSPPTRGGTEAFF.

This chain joins TRBV2 and TRBJ1-4; D gene unclear. V was trimmed by 0 bases and J by 13 bases, leaving 9 bases between them. The CDR3 covers 12 residues. From germline, CDR1 is SNHLY and CDR2 FYNNEI. CDR3 in DNA: TGTGCCAGCAGTGAAGCGCTGGTGGGACTGTTTTTT. This encodes CASSEALVGLFF.

As DNA, the CDR3 is TGCAGTGCTCCTGTCCAGGCAGAGCAGTTCTTC. This encodes CSAPVQAEQFF. The chain uses TRBV20-1 and TRBJ2-1; the D is unclear. The germline gives CDR1 DFQATT, CDR2 SNEGSKA (reference sequence). This CDR3 is built from 11 residues. V lost 5 bases to trimming and J lost 10 bases, with 12 bases between them.

This chain joins TRBV19 and TRBJ2-7; D uncertain. The ends were cut back, 4 bases at V and 2 bases at J, with 9 bases in the middle. The germline gives CDR1 LNHDA, CDR2 SQIVND (reference sequence). This CDR3 region has 13 residues. The CDR3 protein is CASSRYGAYEQYF. The CDR3 DNA reads as TGTGCCAGTAGTAGATACGGAGCCTACGAGCAGTACTTC.

The chain carries TRBV29-1 and TRBJ1-5; 7 nucleotides line up with TRBD1. The trim removed 6 bases at V and 7 bases at J, leaving 9 bases unmatched. CDR1 is SQVTM and CDR2 is ANQGSEA in the germline V gene. CDR3 size: 13 residues. For the CDR3, the DNA is TGCAGCGTCGTGACAGGGACTGGACAGCCCCAGCATTTT. Protein product: CSVVTGTGQPQHF.

This chain joins TRBV18 and TRBJ1-5, with 11 bases identical to TRBD1. This CDR3 region has 18 residues. Germline CDR1 and CDR2: KGHSH and LQKENI. V dropped 3 bases and J dropped 0; count of bases not matched to a gene: 7. The CDR3 region is CASSPGQGDLYSNQPQHF. The CDR3 DNA follows: TGTGCCAGCTCACCGGGACAGGGGGACCTCTATAGCAATCAGCCCCAGCATTTT.

The table lists this clone with a count of one. The V gene is TRBV5-5, the J gene TRBJ1-2, with D possibly TRBD1 on 6 matching bases. Trimming cost V 4 bases and J 1 base, with 26 bases left between them. This CDR3 has 19 residues. Germline CDR1 and CDR2: SGHKS and YYEKEE (reference sequence). CDR3 in DNA: TGTGCCAGCAGCCTGCCCCACGCCGCTTACAGGGACTATAACTATGGCTACACCTTC. Translated, it gives CASSLPHAAYRDYNYGYTF.

This clone was detected once. The gene calls are TRBV18 and TRBJ2-5; 8 bases agree with TRBD2. This CDR3 is built from 14 residues. J was trimmed by 1 base and V by 5 bases; bases with no gene match: 3. Germline CDR1 is KGHSH and CDR2 is LQKENI. In nucleotides, the CDR3 is TGTGCCAGCTCAGGTCTAGCGGGCCAAGAGACCCAGTACTTC. Its protein product is CASSGLAGQETQYF. The full variable domain, rest sourced from reference TRBV18 and TRBJ2-5, is NAGVMQNPRHLVRRRGQEARLRCSPMKGHSHVYWYRQLPEEGLKFMVYLQKENIIDESGMPKERFSAEFPKEGPSILRIQQVVRGDSAAYFCASSGLAGQETQYFGPGTRLLVL.

The rearrangement joins TRBV13 to TRBJ2-7, with TRBD1 as a possible D gene (6 bases). Looked up from germline, CDR1 is PRHDT and CDR2 is FYEKMQ (reference sequence). The ends were cut back, 4 bases at V and 5 bases at J, with 12 bases in the middle. The CDR3 consists of 13 residues. The DNA for the CDR3 is TGTGCCAGCAGCTGGGGTGGGGGCAACGAGCAGTACTTC. Translated, it gives CASSWGGGNEQYF. Supplemented by reference TRBV13 and TRBJ2-7, the full variable domain reads AAGVIQSPRHLIKEKRETATLKCYPIPRHDTVYWYQQGPGQDPQFLISFYEKMQSDKGSIPDRFSAQQFSDYHSELNMSSLELGDSALYFCASSWGGGNEQYFGPGTRLTVT.

V is TRBV3-1 (or the pseudogene TRBV3-2) and J is TRBJ2-7; D is perhaps TRBD2 (5 bases). Germline CDR1 LGHDT, CDR2 YNNKEL (reference sequence). The CDR3 length is 13 residues. Trimming cost V 0 bases and J 6 bases, with 9 bases left between them. This CDR3 is CASSQEPTTEQYF. CDR3 coding DNA: TGTGCCAGCAGCCAAGAGCCGACTACCGAGCAGTACTTC.

The chain joins TRBV6-4 to TRBJ1-2, with 9 nucleotides matching TRBD1. Germline CDR1 reads MRHNA; CDR2 reads SNTAGT. Trimming removed 1 base from V and 8 bases from J; junction bases left unmatched: 5. The CDR3 consists of 14 residues. The CDR3 coding sequence is TGTGCCAGCAGTGACTTCACAGGGGGCAGGGGCTACACCTTC. Amino acid sequence: CASSDFTGGRGYTF.

The chain has TRBV6-5 and TRBJ1-4; TRBD1 might be the D (5 bases). With 2 bases removed from V and 4 bases from J, the gap between germline ends came to 11 bases. CDR1 is MNHEY, CDR2 SVGAGI, per germline. This CDR3 is 15 amino acids long. CDR3 DNA sequence: TGTGCCAGCAGTTACGACGACAGCTATAATGAAAAACTGTTTTTT. Translation: CASSYDDSYNEKLFF.